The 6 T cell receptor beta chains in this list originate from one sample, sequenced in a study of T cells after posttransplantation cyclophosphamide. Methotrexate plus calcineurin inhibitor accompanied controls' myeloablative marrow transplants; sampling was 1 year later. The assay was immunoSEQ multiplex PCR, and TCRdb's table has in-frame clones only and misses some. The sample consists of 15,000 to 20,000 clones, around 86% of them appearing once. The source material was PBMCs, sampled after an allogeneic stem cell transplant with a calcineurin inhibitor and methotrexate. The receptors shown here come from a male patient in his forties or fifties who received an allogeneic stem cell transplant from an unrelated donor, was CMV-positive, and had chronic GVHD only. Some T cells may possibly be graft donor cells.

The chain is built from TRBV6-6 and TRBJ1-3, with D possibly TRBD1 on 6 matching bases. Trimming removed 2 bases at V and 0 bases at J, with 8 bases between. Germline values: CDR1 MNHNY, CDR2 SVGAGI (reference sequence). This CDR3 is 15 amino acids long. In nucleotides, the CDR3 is TGTGCCAGCAGTTACCAGGGGCTCTCTGGAAACACCATATATTTT. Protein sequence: CASSYQGLSGNTIYF.

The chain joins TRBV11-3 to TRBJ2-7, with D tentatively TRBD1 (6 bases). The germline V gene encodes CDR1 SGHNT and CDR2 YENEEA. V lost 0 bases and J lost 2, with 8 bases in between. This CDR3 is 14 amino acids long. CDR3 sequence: CASSLDGDTYEQYF. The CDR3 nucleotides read TGTGCCAGCAGCTTAGATGGGGACACCTACGAGCAGTACTTC.

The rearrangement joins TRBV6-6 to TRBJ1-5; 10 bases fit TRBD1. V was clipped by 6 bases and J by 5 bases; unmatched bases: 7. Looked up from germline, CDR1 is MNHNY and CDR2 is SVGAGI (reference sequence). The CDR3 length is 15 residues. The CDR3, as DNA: TGTGCCAGCAGCTACGACAGGGGGCGGGATCAGCCCCAGCATTTT. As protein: CASSYDRGRDQPQHF.

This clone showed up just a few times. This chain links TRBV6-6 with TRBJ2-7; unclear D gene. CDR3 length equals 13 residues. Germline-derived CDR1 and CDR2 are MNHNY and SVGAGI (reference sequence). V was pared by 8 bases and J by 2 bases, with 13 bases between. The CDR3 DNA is TGTGCCAGCGGAAGCGCCCCTCCCTACGAGCAGTACTTC. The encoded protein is CASGSAPPYEQYF.

The CDR3 sequence: CATLAGGYETQYF. The DNA for the CDR3 is TGTGCCACACTAGCGGGGGGGTATGAGACCCAGTACTTC. The chain links TRBV2 to TRBJ2-5; TRBD2 matches at 13 bases. In germline, CDR1 is SNHLY, CDR2 FYNNEI. With 10 bases clipped from V and 5 bases from J, the junction kept 4 bases outside the gene matches. The CDR3 is 13 residues long. The full variable domain, with the rest looked up from reference TRBV2 and TRBJ2-5, is EPEVTQTPSHQVTQMGQEVILRCVPISNHLYFYWYRQILGQKVEFLVSFYNNEISEKSEIFDDQFSVERPDGSNFTLKIRSTKLEDSAMYFCATLAGGYETQYFGPGTRLLVL.

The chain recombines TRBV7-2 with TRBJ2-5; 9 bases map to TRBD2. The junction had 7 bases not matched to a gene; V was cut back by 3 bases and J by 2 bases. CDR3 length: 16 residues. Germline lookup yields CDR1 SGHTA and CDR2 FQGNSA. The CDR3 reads CASSLSEAGGQETQYF. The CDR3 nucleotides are TGTGCCAGCAGCTTGAGTGAAGCGGGGGGTCAAGAGACCCAGTACTTC. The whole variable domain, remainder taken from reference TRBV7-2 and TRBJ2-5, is GAGVSQSPSNKVTEKGKDVELRCDPISGHTALYWYRQSLGQGLEFLIYFQGNSAPDKSGLPSDRFSAERTGGSVSTLTIQRTQQEDSAVYLCASSLSEAGGQETQYFGPGTRLLVL.